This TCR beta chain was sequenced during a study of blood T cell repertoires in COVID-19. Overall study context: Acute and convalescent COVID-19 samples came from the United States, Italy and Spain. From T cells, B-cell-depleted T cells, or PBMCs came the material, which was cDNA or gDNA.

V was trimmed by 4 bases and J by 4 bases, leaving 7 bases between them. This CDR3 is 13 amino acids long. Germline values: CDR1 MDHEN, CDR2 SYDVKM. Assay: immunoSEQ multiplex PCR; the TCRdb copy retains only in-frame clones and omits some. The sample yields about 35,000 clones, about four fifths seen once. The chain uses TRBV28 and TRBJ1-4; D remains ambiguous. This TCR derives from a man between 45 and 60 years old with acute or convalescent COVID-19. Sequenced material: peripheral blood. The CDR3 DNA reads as TGTGCCAGCAGTTCCAGGAATAATGAAAAACTGTTTTTT. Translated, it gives CASSSRNNEKLFF.